This T cell receptor beta chain was obtained from a study of beta chain features in type 1 diabetes. General observations from the study: Researchers report that Type 1 diabetes patients had moderately but significantly shorter TCRB CDR3s across all four CD4+ subsets. Among type 1 diabetes patients, VDJ junctions had fewer insertions and more deletions.

The CDR3 consists of 13 residues. Germline CDR1 LNHNV, CDR2 YYDKDF (reference sequence). Trimming left V 1 base short and J 4 bases short, with 7 bases between. CD4+ naive, central memory, regulatory and stem cell-like memory cells were sorted via CD45RO/CCR7/CD25/CD127/CD95/CD27. As every portion of the isolated RNA was reverse transcribed, the sequencing read expressed TCRB transcripts. Sequencing was performed with immunoSEQ multiplex PCR; in TCRdb, only in-frame clones are kept and a portion is missing. In the table there are roughly 400,000 clones, 9.6% of which are singletons. This clone was detected ten times or more. Its target is not known. Other DNA variants within this sample encode the same CDR3.

Material: central memory CD4+ T cells from blood. The J gene is TRBJ2-5, the V gene TRBV15; the D gene is possibly TRBD2 (5 bases). The receptor comes from a man aged 25 to 40 with type 1 diabetes. The DNA for the CDR3 is TGTGCCACCAGCAGAGGTGGAGGAGAGACCCAGTACTTC. Amino acid sequence: CATSRGGGETQYF.